The rows below give T cell receptor beta chains drawn from one sample of a study of blood T cells in healthy people across ages. TCRdb processed the 5' RACE reads anew with MiXCR; each CDR3 protein has one entry. The repertoire holds hundreds of thousands of distinct CDR3 sequences, 58% seen once, with about 20% in the top ten. Material: blood. Every receptor here comes from a young man in good health. CDR3s include the opening cysteine and the closing phenylalanine or tryptophan. D genes are given only for firm matches. Clone size is not always given. Where it is, it says once, few, many or a class for expanded clones.

j_gene | d_gene | v_gene | abundance | CDR3aa | CDR3nt
TRBJ2-3 | TRBD2 | TRBV9 | - | CASSQRLAGFADTQYF | TGTGCCAGCAGCCAGAGGCTAGCGGGATTCGCAGATACGCAGTATTTT
TRBJ2-1 | TRBD2 | TRBV4-2 | few | CASSQEERDAYNEQFF | TGTGCCAGCAGCCAAGAGGAGCGGGACGCCTACAATGAGCAGTTCTTC
TRBJ2-1 | - | TRBV3-1 | - | CASSQKNRRGRNEQFF | TGTGCCAGCAGCCAGAAAAACCGGAGAGGTAGAAATGAGCAGTTCTTC
TRBJ2-7 | - | TRBV20-1 | few | CSARDREGQSYEQYF | TGCAGTGCTAGAGATAGGGAGGGACAGAGTTACGAGCAGTACTTC
TRBJ1-2 | TRBD1 | TRBV20-1 | - | CSARTGNVANYGYTF | TGCAGTGCTAGGACAGGGAACGTGGCTAACTATGGCTACACCTTC
TRBJ2-4 | - | TRBV20-1 | - | CSARRGHGDDLAKNIQYF | TGCAGTGCTAGACGCGGACACGGAGATGATTTAGCCAAAAACATTCAGTACTTC
TRBJ1-2 | - | TRBV7-2 | - | CASSLGTPDVDGYTF | TGTGCCAGCAGCTTAGGGACTCCCGACGTAGATGGCTACACCTTC
TRBJ2-1 | TRBD2 | TRBV4-2 | - | CASSRLADTVTYNEQFF | TGTGCCAGCAGCCGCCTAGCGGATACCGTCACCTACAATGAGCAGTTCTTC
TRBJ2-5 | TRBD2 | TRBV5-1 | - | CASSPRCAGGAKETQYF | TGCGCCAGCAGCCCTAGGTGTGCGGGGGGAGCGAAAGAGACCCAGTACTTC
TRBJ2-3 | TRBD1 | TRBV24-1 | few | CATSDHSGTVLTPSTDTQYF | TGTGCCACCAGTGACCACTCCGGGACAGTCCTTACACCTAGCACAGATACGCAGTATTTT
TRBJ1-2 | - | TRBV27 | once | CASKRFVSDGYTF | TGTGCCAGCAAACGGTTTGTTAGCGATGGCTACACCTTC
TRBJ2-3 | - | TRBV6-1 | - | CASGQKRHSGGTDTQYF | TGTGCCAGCGGCCAGAAACGACACTCTGGTGGCACAGATACGCAGTATTTT
TRBJ1-1 | - | TRBV20-1 | - | CSASSPMGRMNTEAFF | TGCAGTGCTAGTTCCCCAATGGGCCGAATGAACACTGAAGCTTTCTTT
TRBJ2-7 | TRBD2 | TRBV4-3 | - | CASSQPAGGPHEQYF | TGCGCCAGCAGCCAGCCAGCGGGAGGGCCCCATGAGCAGTACTTC
TRBJ2-6 | - | TRBV13 | - | CASIGFWSGANVLTF | TGTGCCAGCATAGGGTTCTGGTCTGGGGCCAACGTCCTGACTTTC
TRBJ2-5 | TRBD2 | TRBV5-4 | - | CASSWFPGLPSKETQYF | TGTGCCAGCAGCTGGTTTCCGGGACTACCTTCAAAAGAGACCCAGTACTTC
TRBJ2-5 | TRBD2 | TRBV7-9 | - | CASRVSGRSETQYF | TGTGCCAGCCGCGTTAGCGGGAGGTCGGAGACCCAGTACTTC
TRBJ2-3 | - | TRBV9 | - | CASSVGFGTDTQYF | TGTGCCAGCAGCGTAGGGTTCGGCACAGATACGCAGTATTTT